A selection of T cell receptor beta chains follows, all from one sample in a study of response to subunit inactivated influenza vaccine. TCRdb redid the calling of the RT-PCR reads with MiXCR, one entry per CDR3 protein. This table holds 500,000 to 600,000 distinct CDR3 sequences, around 13% found once. Sequenced here: PBMCs from blood, sampled roughly 12 days after vaccination. The receptor source for this set is a man aged 50 or older who received an inactivated influenza vaccine. CDR3s include the opening cysteine and the closing phenylalanine or tryptophan. A D gene is named only where the DNA matches it firmly. Rows may omit the clone size; those that give it use once, few, many or a size class.

V,J,D,size,CDR3,DNA
TRBV30,TRBJ2-1,TRBD2,many,CAWSVISGRAGWAEQFF,TGTGCCTGGAGCGTCATTAGCGGGAGGGCCGGTTGGGCTGAGCAGTTCTTC
TRBV10-3,TRBJ1-5,TRBD1,few,CAISESGQGGQPQHF,TGTGCCATCAGTGAGTCTGGACAGGGGGGTCAGCCCCAGCATTTT
TRBV3-1,TRBJ2-7,NA,NA,CASSQFNRAHEQYF,TGTGCCAGCAGCCAGTTTAACAGGGCCCACGAGCAGTACTTC
TRBV4-2,TRBJ1-6,NA,few,CASSQESPNSPLHF,TGTGCCAGCAGCCAAGAAAGTCCGAATTCACCCCTCCACTTT
TRBV11-2,TRBJ2-5,TRBD2,NA,CASSLELLAGVRRETQYF,TGTGCCAGCAGCTTAGAGTTGCTAGCGGGGGTCCGGCGAGAGACCCAGTACTTC
TRBV20-1,TRBJ2-5,NA,many,CSASQGAETQYF,TGCAGTGCTAGCCAGGGCGCAGAGACCCAGTACTTC
TRBV6-5,TRBJ2-7,NA,NA,CASSDSGVAYEQYF,TGTGCCAGCAGTGACTCAGGGGTAGCCTACGAGCAGTACTTC
TRBV11-1,TRBJ2-7,TRBD2,NA,CASRPSFSGRGGSLYEQYF,TGTGCCAGCAGGCCTTCGTTTAGCGGGAGAGGAGGAAGTCTCTACGAGCAGTACTTC
TRBV4-2,TRBJ2-1,NA,few,CASSYFSQDIGYNEQFF,TGTGCCAGCAGCTACTTCTCCCAGGACATTGGGTACAATGAGCAGTTCTTC
TRBV20-1,TRBJ2-7,TRBD2,NA,CSASSTSGAYEQYF,TGCAGTGCTAGTTCGACTAGCGGAGCCTACGAGCAGTACTTC
TRBV7-7,TRBJ2-7,NA,few,CASSIGVGSYEQYF,TGTGCTAGCAGCATAGGCGTGGGGTCCTACGAGCAGTACTTC
TRBV6-1,TRBJ1-4,TRBD1,few,CASNQPHRGGVEKLFF,TGTGCCAGCAACCAACCACACAGGGGAGGGGTTGAAAAACTGTTTTTT
TRBV6-5,TRBJ2-7,TRBD1,few,CASSYLGQFYEQYF,TGTGCCAGCAGTTACCTGGGACAGTTCTACGAGCAGTACTTC
TRBV11-3,TRBJ2-1,NA,few,CASSLAEKGNEQFF,TGTGCCAGCAGCCTCGCGGAAAAGGGCAATGAGCAGTTCTTC
TRBV9,TRBJ1-1,NA,few,CASSVVVGNTEAFF,TGTGCCAGCAGCGTAGTTGTGGGGAACACTGAAGCTTTCTTT
TRBV6-6,TRBJ2-4,NA,NA,CASSYSQENIQYF,TGTGCCAGCAGTTACTCCCAGGAAAACATTCAGTACTTC
TRBV7-9,TRBJ1-2,TRBD1,few,CASSGQGVYGYTF,TGTGCCAGCAGCGGACAGGGGGTTTATGGCTACACCTTC
TRBV15,TRBJ2-1,NA,NA,CATSRRQAGHNEQFF,TGTGCCACCAGCAGGAGACAAGCGGGCCACAATGAGCAGTTCTTC
TRBV7-2,TRBJ1-2,NA,NA,CASSPREATVDGYTF,TGTGCCAGCAGCCCCAGAGAGGCGACGGTCGATGGCTACACCTTC
TRBV5-1,TRBJ1-2,NA,many,CASSRDISTNYGYTF,TGCGCCAGCAGCCGCGACATTTCCACTAACTATGGCTACACCTTC
TRBV7-9,TRBJ1-1,NA,NA,CASSPRGGENTEAFF,TGTGCCAGCAGCCCTCGGGGAGGGGAGAACACTGAAGCTTTCTTT
TRBV7-2,TRBJ2-5,NA,NA,CASSLVMSQETQYF,TGTGCCAGCAGCTTAGTTATGAGCCAAGAGACCCAGTACTTC
TRBV15,TRBJ1-3,NA,few,CATSRGGPGNTIYF,TGTGCCACCAGCAGAGGGGGTCCAGGAAACACCATATATTTT
TRBV10-3,TRBJ1-1,TRBD1,NA,CAISESGQHTEAFF,TGTGCCATCAGTGAGTCGGGACAGCACACTGAAGCTTTCTTT
TRBV9,TRBJ2-7,NA,NA,CASSVQSGEQYF,TGTGCCAGCAGCGTTCAGTCCGGCGAGCAGTACTTC
TRBV5-1,TRBJ1-6,NA,many,CASRSDWGNSPLHF,TGCGCCAGCAGGTCGGACTGGGGGAATTCACCCCTCCACTTT
TRBV7-2,TRBJ2-3,TRBD2,few,CASRRTSGYTDTQYF,TGTGCCAGCAGACGGACTAGCGGGTACACAGATACGCAGTATTTT
TRBV27,TRBJ2-7,TRBD2,few,CASRGLAGGYSNEQYF,TGTGCCAGCAGGGGACTAGCGGGGGGCTATAGCAACGAGCAGTACTTC
TRBV6-2/TRBV6-3,TRBJ2-2,NA,NA,CASSQAKTGELFF,TGTGCCAGCAGCCAAGCCAAGACCGGGGAGCTGTTTTTT
TRBV4-3,TRBJ2-1,TRBD2,few,CASSRASGDPFNEQFF,TGCGCCAGCAGCCGAGCTAGCGGGGACCCTTTCAATGAGCAGTTCTTC
TRBV12-3/TRBV12-4,TRBJ1-2,TRBD1,NA,CASSLEAGGIGYTF,TGTGCCAGCAGTTTAGAGGCAGGGGGCATTGGCTACACCTTC
TRBV9,TRBJ2-7,TRBD2,NA,CASSVTAGESEQYF,TGTGCCAGCAGCGTTACAGCGGGAGAGTCCGAGCAGTACTTC
TRBV7-2,TRBJ1-2,NA,many,CASSITRLTYGYTF,TGTGCCAGCAGCATCACTAGGCTCACCTATGGCTACACCTTC
TRBV12-3/TRBV12-4,TRBJ1-4,TRBD1,NA,CASGPQGARGEKLFF,TGTGCCAGCGGACCCCAGGGGGCGCGGGGTGAAAAACTGTTTTTT
TRBV12-3/TRBV12-4,TRBJ2-1,TRBD2,many,CASSPPLGSGSGEQFF,TGTGCCAGCAGCCCGCCCCTCGGTAGCGGGAGTGGGGAGCAGTTCTTC
TRBV5-1,TRBJ2-2,NA,NA,CASSYPGLDVRGKNTGELFF,TGCGCCAGCAGCTATCCCGGTCTCGACGTGAGGGGAAAAAACACCGGGGAGCTGTTTTTT
TRBV7-8,TRBJ1-5,NA,few,CASSEMNQPQHF,TGTGCCAGCAGCGAGATGAATCAGCCCCAGCATTTT
TRBV12-3/TRBV12-4,TRBJ1-2,NA,NA,CASSSGSGRSYGYTF,TGTGCCAGCAGTTCAGGATCGGGGCGCAGCTATGGCTACACCTTC
TRBV20-1,TRBJ2-7,TRBD2,many,CSARPSGSLREQYF,TGCAGTGCTAGACCTAGCGGGAGCCTTCGCGAGCAGTACTTC
TRBV7-2,TRBJ2-1,NA,few,CASRDPGAYNEQFF,TGTGCCAGCCGAGATCCGGGGGCCTACAATGAGCAGTTCTTC
TRBV6-1,TRBJ1-5,NA,few,CASTQKGFYSNQPQHF,TGTGCCAGCACCCAGAAAGGGTTCTATAGCAATCAGCCCCAGCATTTT
TRBV7-9,TRBJ2-7,NA,few,CASSYFAYEQYF,TGTGCCAGCAGCTATTTCGCCTACGAGCAGTACTTC
TRBV5-1,TRBJ1-4,NA,NA,CASSPHGIGEKLFF,TGCGCCAGCAGCCCCCATGGGATAGGCGAAAAACTGTTTTTT
TRBV20-1,TRBJ2-1,NA,NA,CSAVVGRNNEQFF,TGCAGTGCCGTCGTTGGACGCAACAATGAGCAGTTCTTC
TRBV10-3,TRBJ2-7,NA,once,CAIRFRVQGFWNEQYF,TGTGCCATCAGGTTCCGGGTACAGGGTTTCTGGAACGAGCAGTACTTC
TRBV7-7,TRBJ2-2,TRBD2,few,CASSLELAGDSGELFF,TGTGCCAGCAGCTTAGAACTAGCGGGAGATTCAGGGGAGCTGTTTTTT
TRBV6-1,TRBJ2-5,TRBD1,few,CASRPVDRVWNTQYF,TGTGCCAGCAGACCCGTTGACAGGGTATGGAATACCCAGTACTTC
TRBV10-2,TRBJ1-5,NA,many,CASSESGTANQPQHF,TGCGCCAGCAGTGAGTCGGGCACCGCCAATCAGCCCCAGCATTTT
TRBV5-1,TRBJ2-7,NA,few,CASGGGRGEQYF,TGCGCCAGCGGTGGGGGGAGAGGCGAGCAGTACTTC
TRBV5-1,TRBJ2-3,TRBD1,NA,CASSPTGASTDTQYF,TGCGCCAGCAGCCCTACAGGGGCTAGCACAGATACGCAGTATTTT
TRBV3-1,TRBJ2-1,TRBD2,many,CASSPGLAGVYNEQFF,TGTGCCAGCAGCCCGGGACTAGCGGGGGTATACAATGAGCAGTTCTTC
TRBV29-1,TRBJ2-3,NA,NA,CSVEAGTDTQYF,TGCAGCGTTGAGGCCGGCACAGATACGCAGTATTTT
TRBV5-1,TRBJ2-3,NA,few,CASSSGLHAGTDTQYF,TGCGCCAGCAGCTCTGGACTCCACGCGGGCACAGATACGCAGTATTTT